Listed below are T cell receptor beta chains from one sample, sequenced in a study of T cell responses to AZD1222 COVID-19 vaccine. The protocol was immunoSEQ multiplex PCR, while the TCRdb copy is restricted to in-frame clones and leaves out a portion. The sample has tens of thousands of clones; 88% are singletons. Source: peripheral blood, taken on day 0 of MenACWY control vaccination. These receptors were taken from an adult in good health. Each CDR3 is given with its conserved first and last residue. The D gene is left open where the match is weak. Clone size is not always given. Where it is, it says once, few, many or a class for expanded clones.

cdr3_nt	cdr3_aa	j_call	d_call	v_call	clone_size
TGCGCCAGCAGCTTGGGAGGCTTTAGCGGGGGGGCAGATGAGCAGTTCTTC	CASSLGGFSGGADEQFF	TRBJ2-1	TRBD2	TRBV5-1	once
TGTGCCTGGAGTGTTGGGGGACCGGGAGATACGCAGTATTTT	CAWSVGGPGDTQYF	TRBJ2-3	-	TRBV30	few
TGTGCCAGCAACTCACAGGGTAGCACAGATACGCAGTATTTT	CASNSQGSTDTQYF	TRBJ2-3	-	TRBV28	-
TGTGCCAGCAGCGTAGATGGAGGGGGGACTGAAGCTTTCTTT	CASSVDGGGTEAFF	TRBJ1-1	-	TRBV9	-
TGTGCCAGCTCACCACCGCTAAGAGGGGGTGGAACCTACAATGAGCAGTTCTTC	CASSPPLRGGGTYNEQFF	TRBJ2-1	-	TRBV18	-
TGTGCCAGTAGTAAGGACAGCCTTAACTATGGCTACACCTTC	CASSKDSLNYGYTF	TRBJ1-2	-	TRBV19	-
TGTGCCAGCAGCGCCTTGCCACTAGCGGGGGGTCGTCCTACCCCCGGAGATACGCAGTATTTT	CASSALPLAGGRPTPGDTQYF	TRBJ2-3	TRBD2	TRBV9	-
TGTGCCAGCAGTCTGGACAGGGGGCTGGATGGCTACACCTTC	CASSLDRGLDGYTF	TRBJ1-2	TRBD1	TRBV6-5	-
TGTGCCAGCAGTTTCCGGGACAGGGAAGGAGAGACCCAGTACTTC	CASSFRDREGETQYF	TRBJ2-5	TRBD1	TRBV27	few
TGTGCCAGCAGCGTCGAGACAGGTTTTCAGCCCCAGCATTTT	CASSVETGFQPQHF	TRBJ1-5	-	TRBV7-2	-
TGTGCCAGCAGCACCCGACAGGGTAGTGCCACTGAAGCTTTCTTT	CASSTRQGSATEAFF	TRBJ1-1	TRBD1	TRBV9	-
TGTGCCAGCAGTCCGGTGGGGCCCCTCCACTTT	CASSPVGPLHF	TRBJ1-6	-	TRBV6-6	-
TGTGCCAGTAGTATTGGGGACAGGGCCACTGGAAACACCATATATTTT	CASSIGDRATGNTIYF	TRBJ1-3	TRBD1	TRBV19	-
TGTGCCAGTAGTATAGTCAGACCCATGAACACTGAAGCTTTCTTT	CASSIVRPMNTEAFF	TRBJ1-1	-	TRBV19	-
TGTGCCAGCTCACCACCGGGAGGGAGGGATCAGCCCCAGCATTTT	CASSPPGGRDQPQHF	TRBJ1-5	-	TRBV18	-
TGTGCCAGTAGAGAAAGGGACAGCCATAATTCACCCCTCCACTTT	CASRERDSHNSPLHF	TRBJ1-6	TRBD1	TRBV19	-
TGTGCCAGCAGTTTCCTCGGTCCCCAGCATTTT	CASSFLGPQHF	TRBJ1-5	-	TRBV12-3/TRBV12-4	-
TGCGCCAGCAGCCAAGGGAAGGGATCCTACGAGCAGTACTTC	CASSQGKGSYEQYF	TRBJ2-7	-	TRBV4-1	-
TGTGCCAGTAGTAGACAAGACAGGGCCGGAGAGCAGTACTTC	CASSRQDRAGEQYF	TRBJ2-7	TRBD1	TRBV19	-
TGCGCCAGCAGCTTGTCAGGCTCTGGGGCCAACGTCCTGACTTTC	CASSLSGSGANVLTF	TRBJ2-6	-	TRBV5-1	-
TGTGCCAGCAGCCAAGATCCTTCCGGACTAGGGGAAAAACTGTTTTTT	CASSQDPSGLGEKLFF	TRBJ1-4	-	TRBV4-2	-
TGTGCCACCAGCAGAGATCCGCCAAACTCCTATAATTCACCCCTCCACTTT	CATSRDPPNSYNSPLHF	TRBJ1-6	-	TRBV15	-
TGTGCCAGTAGCGAGGGACACCTCTTAAACTATGGCTACACCTTC	CASSEGHLLNYGYTF	TRBJ1-2	-	TRBV5-4	-
TGTGCCAGGGGGAAGACTGAAGCTTTCTTT	CARGKTEAFF	TRBJ1-1	-	TRBV6-5	-
TGCAGCGTTCCTGGCTGGGGAGGCGGCTACACCTTC	CSVPGWGGGYTF	TRBJ1-2	-	TRBV29-1	-
TGTGCCAGCAGCCCTCTCCCAGTCTCTGGAAACACCATATATTTT	CASSPLPVSGNTIYF	TRBJ1-3	-	TRBV3-1/TRBV3-2	-
TGTGCCAGCAGACCTGGAGGCAGGGATAATTCACCCCTCCACTTT	CASRPGGRDNSPLHF	TRBJ1-6	-	TRBV7-8	few